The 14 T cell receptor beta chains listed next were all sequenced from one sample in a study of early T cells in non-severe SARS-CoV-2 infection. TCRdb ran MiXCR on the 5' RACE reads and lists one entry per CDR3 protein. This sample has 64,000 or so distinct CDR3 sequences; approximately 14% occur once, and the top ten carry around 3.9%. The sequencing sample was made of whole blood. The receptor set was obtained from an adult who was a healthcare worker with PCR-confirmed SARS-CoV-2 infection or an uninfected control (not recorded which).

In DNA, the CDR3 is TGTGCCAGCAGTTATGCCGGGATTTCCTACGAGCAGTACTTC. This sequence encodes CASSYAGISYEQYF. This chain links TRBV6-5 with TRBJ2-7, with D perhaps TRBD2 (5 bases). The V end was cut by 3 bases, the J end by 1 base, with 10 bases between. The germline gives CDR1 MNHEY, CDR2 SVGAGI. CDR3 length: 14 residues.

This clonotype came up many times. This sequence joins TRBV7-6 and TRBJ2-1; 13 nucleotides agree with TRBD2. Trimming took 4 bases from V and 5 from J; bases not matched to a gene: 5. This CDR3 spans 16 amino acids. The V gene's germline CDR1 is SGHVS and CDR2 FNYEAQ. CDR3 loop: CASSSTSGGFDNEQFF. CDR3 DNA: TGTGCCAGCAGCTCGACTAGCGGGGGGTTCGACAATGAGCAGTTCTTC. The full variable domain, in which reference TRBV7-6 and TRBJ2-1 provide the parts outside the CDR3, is GAGVSQSPRYKVTKRGQDVALRCDPISGHVSLYWYRQALGQGPEFLTYFNYEAQQDKSGLPNDRFSAERPEGSISTLTIQRTEQRDSAMYRCASSSTSGGFDNEQFFGPGTRLTVL.

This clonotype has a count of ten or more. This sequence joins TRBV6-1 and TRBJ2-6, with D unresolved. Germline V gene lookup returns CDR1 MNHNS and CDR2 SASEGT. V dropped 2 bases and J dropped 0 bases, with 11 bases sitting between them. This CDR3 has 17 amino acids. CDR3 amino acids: CASSESYGDSGANVLTF. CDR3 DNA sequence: TGTGCCAGCAGTGAAAGTTATGGGGACTCTGGGGCCAACGTCCTGACTTTC.

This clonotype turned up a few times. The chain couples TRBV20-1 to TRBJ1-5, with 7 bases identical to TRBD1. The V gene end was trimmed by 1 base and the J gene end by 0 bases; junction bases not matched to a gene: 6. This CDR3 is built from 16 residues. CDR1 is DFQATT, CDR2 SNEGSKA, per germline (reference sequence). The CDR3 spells CSARVGTAYSNQPQHF. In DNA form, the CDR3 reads TGCAGTGCTAGAGTTGGGACAGCCTATAGCAATCAGCCCCAGCATTTT.

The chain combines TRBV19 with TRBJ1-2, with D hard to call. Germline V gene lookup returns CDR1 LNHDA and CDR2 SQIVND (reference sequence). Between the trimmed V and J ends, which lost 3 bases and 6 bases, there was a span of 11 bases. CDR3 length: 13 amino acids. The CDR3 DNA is TGTGCCAGTAGTATCACGGGTCTGGATGGCTACACCTTC. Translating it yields CASSITGLDGYTF.

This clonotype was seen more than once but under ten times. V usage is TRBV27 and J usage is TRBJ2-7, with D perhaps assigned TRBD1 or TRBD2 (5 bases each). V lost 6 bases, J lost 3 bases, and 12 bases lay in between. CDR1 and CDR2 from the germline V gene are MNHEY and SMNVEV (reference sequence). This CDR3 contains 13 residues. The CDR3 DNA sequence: TGTGCCAGCAGCCGAGGGGAAGACTACGAGCAGTACTTC. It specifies CASSRGEDYEQYF.

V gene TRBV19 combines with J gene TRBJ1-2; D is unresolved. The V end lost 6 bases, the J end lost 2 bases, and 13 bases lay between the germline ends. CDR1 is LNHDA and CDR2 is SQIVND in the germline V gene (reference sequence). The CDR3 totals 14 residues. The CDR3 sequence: CASRITGENYGYTF. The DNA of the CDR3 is TGTGCCAGTAGGATAACCGGAGAAAACTATGGCTACACCTTC. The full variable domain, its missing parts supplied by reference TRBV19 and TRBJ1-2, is DGGITQSPKYLFRKEGQNVTLSCEQNLNHDAMYWYRQDPGQGLRLIYYSQIVNDFQKGDIAEGYSVSREKKESFPLTVTSAQKNPTAFYLCASRITGENYGYTFGSGTRLTVV.

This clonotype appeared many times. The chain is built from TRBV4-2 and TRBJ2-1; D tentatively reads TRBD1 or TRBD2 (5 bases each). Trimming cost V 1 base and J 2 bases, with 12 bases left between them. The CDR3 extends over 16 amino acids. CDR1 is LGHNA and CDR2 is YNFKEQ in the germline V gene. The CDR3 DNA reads TGTGCCAGCAGCCAAGCCGGGACCGGTCCCTACAATGAGCAGTTCTTC. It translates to CASSQAGTGPYNEQFF.

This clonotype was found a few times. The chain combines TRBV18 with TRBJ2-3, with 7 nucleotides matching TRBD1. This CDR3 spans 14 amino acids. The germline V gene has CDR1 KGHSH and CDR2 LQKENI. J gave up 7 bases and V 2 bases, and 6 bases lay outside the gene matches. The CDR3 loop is CASSPDRASNTQYF. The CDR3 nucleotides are TGTGCCAGCTCACCAGACAGGGCGTCGAATACGCAGTATTTT. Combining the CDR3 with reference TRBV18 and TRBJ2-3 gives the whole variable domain NAGVMQNPRHLVRRRGQEARLRCSPMKGHSHVYWYRQLPEEGLKFMVYLQKENIIDESGMPKERFSAEFPKEGPSILRIQQVVRGDSAAYFCASSPDRASNTQYFGPGTRLTVL.

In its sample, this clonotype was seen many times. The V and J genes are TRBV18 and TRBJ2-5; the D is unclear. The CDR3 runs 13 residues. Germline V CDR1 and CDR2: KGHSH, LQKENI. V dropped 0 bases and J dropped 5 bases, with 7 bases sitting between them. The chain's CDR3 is CASSPPVGETQYF. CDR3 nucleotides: TGTGCCAGCTCACCACCCGTGGGGGAGACCCAGTACTTC.

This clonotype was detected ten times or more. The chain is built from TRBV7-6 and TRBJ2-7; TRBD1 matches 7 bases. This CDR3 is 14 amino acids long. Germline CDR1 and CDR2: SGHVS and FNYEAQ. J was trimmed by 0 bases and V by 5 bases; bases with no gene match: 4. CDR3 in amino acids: CASSGTESSYEQYF. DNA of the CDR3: TGTGCCAGCAGCGGGACAGAGAGCTCCTACGAGCAGTACTTC.

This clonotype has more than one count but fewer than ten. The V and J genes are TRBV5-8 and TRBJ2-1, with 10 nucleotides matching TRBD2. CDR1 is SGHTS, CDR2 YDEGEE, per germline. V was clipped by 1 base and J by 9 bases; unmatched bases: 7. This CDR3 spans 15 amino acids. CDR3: CASSLRAGGPGEQFF. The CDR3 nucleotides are TGTGCCAGCAGCTTGAGAGCGGGGGGGCCAGGTGAGCAGTTCTTC.

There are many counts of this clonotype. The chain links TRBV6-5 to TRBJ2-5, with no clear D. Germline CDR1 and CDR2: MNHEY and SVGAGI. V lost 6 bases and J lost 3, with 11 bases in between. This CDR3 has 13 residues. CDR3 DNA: TGTGCCAGCAGGGACGGAGCAAAAGAGACCCAGTACTTC. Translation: CASRDGAKETQYF.

The DNA for the CDR3 is TGTGCCAGCTCACCAAGGACAGGGGGTAACTACGAGCAGTACTTC. This sequence encodes CASSPRTGGNYEQYF. This sequence joins TRBV18 and TRBJ2-7; TRBD1 aligns across 10 bases. Germline V gives CDR1 KGHSH, CDR2 LQKENI. V lost 2 bases to trimming and J lost 3 bases; unmatched junction nucleotides: 4. CDR3 length equals 15 residues.